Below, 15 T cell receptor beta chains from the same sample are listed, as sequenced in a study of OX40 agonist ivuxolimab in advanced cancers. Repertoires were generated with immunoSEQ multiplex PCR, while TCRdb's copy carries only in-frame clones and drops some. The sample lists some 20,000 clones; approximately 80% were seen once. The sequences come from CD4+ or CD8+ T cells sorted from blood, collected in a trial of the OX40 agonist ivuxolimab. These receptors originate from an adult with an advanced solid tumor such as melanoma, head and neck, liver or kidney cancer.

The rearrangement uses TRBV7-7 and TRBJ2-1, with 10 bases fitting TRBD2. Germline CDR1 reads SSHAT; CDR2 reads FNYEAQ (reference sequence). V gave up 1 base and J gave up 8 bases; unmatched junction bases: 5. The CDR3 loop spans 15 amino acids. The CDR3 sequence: CASSLEASGSYEQFF. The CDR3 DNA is TGTGCCAGCAGCTTAGAGGCTAGCGGGAGCTATGAGCAGTTCTTC.

The CDR3 region is CASSPPGRGAYEQYF. The DNA for the CDR3 is TGTGCCAGCAGCCCCCCGGGACGGGGGGCCTACGAGCAGTACTTC. V gene TRBV7-9 combines with J gene TRBJ2-7; 7 bases line up with TRBD2. The J segment lost 2 bases and the V segment lost 5 bases, leaving 9 bases of the junction unmatched. This CDR3 spans 15 amino acids. Germline V CDR1 and CDR2: SEHNR, FQNEAQ (reference sequence).

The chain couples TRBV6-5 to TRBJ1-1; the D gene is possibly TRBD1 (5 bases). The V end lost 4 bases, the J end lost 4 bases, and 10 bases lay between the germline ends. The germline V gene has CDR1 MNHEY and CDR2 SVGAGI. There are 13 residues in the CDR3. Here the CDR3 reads CASSSTGGTEAFF. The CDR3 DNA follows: TGTGCCAGCAGTTCAACCGGGGGCACTGAAGCTTTCTTT.

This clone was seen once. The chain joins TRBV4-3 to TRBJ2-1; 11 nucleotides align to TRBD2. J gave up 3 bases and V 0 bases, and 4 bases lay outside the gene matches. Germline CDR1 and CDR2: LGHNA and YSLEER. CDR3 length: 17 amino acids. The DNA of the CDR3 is TGCGCCAGCAGCCAAGAGGGGACTAGCGGAATCTACAATGAGCAGTTCTTC. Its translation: CASSQEGTSGIYNEQFF.

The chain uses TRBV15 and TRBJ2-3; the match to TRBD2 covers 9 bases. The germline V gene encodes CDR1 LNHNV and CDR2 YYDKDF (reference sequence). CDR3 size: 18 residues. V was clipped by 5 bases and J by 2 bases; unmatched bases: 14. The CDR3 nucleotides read TGTGCCACCAGCCCCCGAGCTAGCGGGGCAGCTTTCACAGATACGCAGTATTTT. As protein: CATSPRASGAAFTDTQYF.

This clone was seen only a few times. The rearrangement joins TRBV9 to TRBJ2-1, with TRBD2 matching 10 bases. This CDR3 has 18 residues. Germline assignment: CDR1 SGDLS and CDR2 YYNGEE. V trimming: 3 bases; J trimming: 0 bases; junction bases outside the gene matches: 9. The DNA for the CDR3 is TGTGCCAGCAGCGGAAGAGTAGCGGGAGGCAGCTCCTACAATGAGCAGTTCTTC. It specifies CASSGRVAGGSSYNEQFF.

CDR3 nucleotides: TGCGCCAGCAGCCAAGAGGAATCAGCGGGGCCCCAAGAGACCCAGTACTTC. Its protein is CASSQEESAGPQETQYF. The chain carries TRBV4-1 and TRBJ2-5, with 7 bases lining up with TRBD2. After removal of 0 bases from V and 1 base from J, the junction contained 8 bases not matched to a gene. CDR3 length: 17 residues. Germline CDR1 and CDR2: MGHRA and YSYEKL.

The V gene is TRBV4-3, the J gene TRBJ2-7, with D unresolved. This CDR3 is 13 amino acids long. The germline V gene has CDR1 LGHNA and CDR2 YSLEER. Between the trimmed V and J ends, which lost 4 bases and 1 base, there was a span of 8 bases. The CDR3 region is CASSLGPSYEQYF. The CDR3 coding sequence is TGCGCCAGCAGCCTTGGACCATCCTACGAGCAGTACTTC.

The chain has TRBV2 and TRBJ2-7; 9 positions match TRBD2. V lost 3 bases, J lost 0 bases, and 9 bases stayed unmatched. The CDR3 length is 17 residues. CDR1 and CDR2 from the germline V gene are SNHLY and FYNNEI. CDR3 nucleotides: TGTGCCAGCAGTGAGCTGACTAGCGGAATAAGCTCCTACGAGCAGTACTTC. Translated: CASSELTSGISSYEQYF.

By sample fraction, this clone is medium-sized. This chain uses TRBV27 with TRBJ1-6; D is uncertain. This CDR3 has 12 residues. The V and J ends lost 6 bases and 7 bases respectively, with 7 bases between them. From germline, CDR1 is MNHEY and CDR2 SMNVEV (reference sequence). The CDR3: CASSNLNSPLHF. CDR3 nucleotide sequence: TGTGCCAGCAGCAACTTAAATTCACCCCTCCACTTT.

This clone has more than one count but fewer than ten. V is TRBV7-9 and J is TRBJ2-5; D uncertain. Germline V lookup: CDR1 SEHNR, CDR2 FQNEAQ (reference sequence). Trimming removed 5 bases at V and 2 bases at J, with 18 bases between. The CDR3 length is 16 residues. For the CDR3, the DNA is TGTGCCAGCAGCCTCACCGACGATCCTCCACAAGAGACCCAGTACTTC. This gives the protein CASSLTDDPPQETQYF.

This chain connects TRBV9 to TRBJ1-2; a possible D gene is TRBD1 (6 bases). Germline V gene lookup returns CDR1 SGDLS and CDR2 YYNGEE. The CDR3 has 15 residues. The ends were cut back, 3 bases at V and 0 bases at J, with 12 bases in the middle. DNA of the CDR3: TGTGCCAGCAGCGCAGCAAAGGGGGCTAACTATGGCTACACCTTC. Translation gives CASSAAKGANYGYTF.

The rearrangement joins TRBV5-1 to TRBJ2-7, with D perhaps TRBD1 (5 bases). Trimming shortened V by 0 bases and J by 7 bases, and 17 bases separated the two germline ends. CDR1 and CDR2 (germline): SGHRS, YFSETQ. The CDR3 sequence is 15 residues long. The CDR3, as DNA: TGCGCCAGCAGCTTGGCAACAGGACACCATGGGGAGCAGTACTTC. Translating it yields CASSLATGHHGEQYF.

The CDR3 DNA follows: TGTGCTAGTGGTTTTCCCGTTTATGAAGGGTACGAGCAGTACTTC. This encodes CASGFPVYEGYEQYF. The rearrangement joins TRBV12-5 to TRBJ2-7; no definite D call. The CDR3 is made up of 15 amino acids. Germline-derived CDR1 and CDR2 are LGHNT and FRNRAP. Deletions cut 3 bases from V and 4 bases from J, with 16 bases between.

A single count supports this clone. CDR3 nucleotides: TGTGCCAGTAGTCTAATGGGGGATCGATACTATGGCTACACCTTC. Translating it yields CASSLMGDRYYGYTF. The gene calls are TRBV19 and TRBJ1-2, with D possibly being TRBD1 (5 bases). Trimming removed 5 bases at V and 3 bases at J, with 16 bases between. The V gene's germline CDR1 is LNHDA and CDR2 SQIVND (reference sequence). The CDR3 is 15 amino acids.